Included here is one T cell receptor beta chain sequence, with context. Antigen: not known. This specimen belongs to a study of chemoradiotherapy in HPV16-positive cancers. Study in general: Two HPV16-positive patients' cells yielded candidate HPV-specific clones and common motifs. Study observations and caveats: HPV-specific T cells were functionally defined from only a couple of HPV16-positive patients. During treatment, candidate HPV-specific clones and E7-related motifs expanded in tumor.

Germline CDR1 is MDHEN and CDR2 is SYDVKM. V was cut by 5 bases and J by 2 bases, with 15 bases left in between. The CDR3 length is 15 residues. TCRdb keeps only in-frame clones here, not all; method: immunoSEQ multiplex PCR. This repertoire shows fewer than 20,000 clones, just under 80% found once; its top ten account for approximately 9.9%. The chain combines TRBV28 with TRBJ1-2; D possibly corresponds to TRBD1 (6 bases). The receptor's source is a human donor with HPV-associated anogenital cancer. Sampling was carried out from a patient who underwent chemoradiotherapy. The CDR3 region has the DNA TGTGCCAGCAGTGTCAGGGGTTGGAGGAACTATGGCTACACCTTC. Amino acids: CASSVRGWRNYGYTF.